These T cell receptor beta chains were read from a single sample in a study of Ad26.COV2.S vaccination and SARS-CoV-2 variants. Assay: immunoSEQ multiplex PCR; the TCRdb copy retains only in-frame clones and omits some. The top ten hold 15% to 20% of the sample, which has more than 85,000 clones, 80% seen once. The material was peripheral blood, obtained after recovery from COVID-19. Receptors originate from a human donor who had recovered from COVID-19. Both conserved end residues are part of each CDR3. The D gene is left open where the match is weak. Some rows have no size entry. The others give once, few or many, or a class for an expanded clone.

>.|TRBV5-5|TRBJ2-1|.
TGTGCCAGCAGCTTCTGGGGGGCCGGGTTGAATGAGCAGTTCTTC
CASSFWGAGLNEQFF
>.|TRBV3-1/TRBV3-2|TRBJ2-3|.
TGTGCCAGCAGCCAAGGCACAGATACGCAGTATTTT
CASSQGTDTQYF
>TRBD2|TRBV10-2|TRBJ2-7|.
TGCGCCAGCAAACCTAGCGGGGGGATCTACGAGCAGTACTTC
CASKPSGGIYEQYF
>.|TRBV28|TRBJ2-7|few
TGTGCCAGCAGTTTAGGAGGGAAGGGCTACGAGCAGTACTTC
CASSLGGKGYEQYF
>.|TRBV10-3|TRBJ1-5|.
TGTGCCATCAGTGGAGTACTGCGGCAGCATTTT
CAISGVLRQHF
>TRBD1|TRBV11-2|TRBJ2-2|.
TGTGCCAGCAGCAAACGGACAGGGGGCGAGACCGGGGAGCTGTTTTTT
CASSKRTGGETGELFF
>TRBD2|TRBV5-1|TRBJ2-5|.
TGCGCCAGCAGCTTGGTGGTAGCGGGGGGTCAAGAGACCCAGTACTTC
CASSLVVAGGQETQYF
>.|TRBV7-9|TRBJ1-5|few
TGTGCCAGCAGCTTGCCGAATCAGCCCCAGCATTTT
CASSLPNQPQHF
>.|TRBV19|TRBJ2-1|.
TGTGCCAGTAGGGACCAGACCGGGTCGCTCAATGAGCAGTTCTTC
CASRDQTGSLNEQFF
>TRBD1|TRBV9|TRBJ2-3|once
TGTGCCAGCAGCGTAGACCCGGGACAGGGTGGAGATACGCAGTATTTT
CASSVDPGQGGDTQYF
>.|TRBV28|TRBJ2-2|.
TGTGCCACAGGACAGCCGAACACCGGGGAGCTGTTTTTT
CATGQPNTGELFF
>.|TRBV30|TRBJ2-1|.
TGTGCCTGGAGTGTCGGTTCCCCCTACAATGAGCAGTTCTTC
CAWSVGSPYNEQFF
>.|TRBV3-1/TRBV3-2|TRBJ2-3|.
TGTGCCAGCAGCCAAGTAGCCGTACGTCAGTATTTT
CASSQVAVRQYF
>.|TRBV28|TRBJ1-2|.
TGTGCCAGCAGCCGCGGTTCGGGCTATGGCTACACCTTC
CASSRGSGYGYTF
>.|TRBV28|TRBJ1-2|.
TGTGCCAGCACATATCTATTTGGGTATGGCTACACCTTC
CASTYLFGYGYTF
>.|TRBV10-3|TRBJ1-5|once
TGTGCCACCAAGGACAGTTATAGCAATCAGCCCCAGCATTTT
CATKDSYSNQPQHF
>.|TRBV7-6|TRBJ2-7|.
TGTGCCAGCAGCGCAGACCGGGACACTGGTTACGAGCAGTACTTC
CASSADRDTGYEQYF
>TRBD1|TRBV28|TRBJ2-7|.
TGTGCCAGCAACTCGGACAGGTCGTTGGAGCAGTACTTC
CASNSDRSLEQYF
>.|TRBV19|TRBJ1-1|.
TGTGCCAGTAGTACGGGGTCCTGGGCCACTGAAGCTTTCTTT
CASSTGSWATEAFF
>.|TRBV4-1|TRBJ1-1|many
TGCGCCAGCAGCCAAGATTCGGCTTGGGACACTGAAGCTTTCTTT
CASSQDSAWDTEAFF
>.|TRBV5-1|TRBJ1-1|.
TGCGCCAGCAGCTTGGAGAGGAGGAGCACTGAAGCTTTCTTT
CASSLERRSTEAFF
>.|TRBV14|TRBJ1-4|.
TGTGCCAGCAGCCGTTCGGACGCGGATGAAAAACTGTTTTTT
CASSRSDADEKLFF
>.|TRBV5-4|TRBJ1-3|few
TGTGCCAGCAGCTTGGTGCCAATCCAGGAGCTCTCTGGAAACACCATATATTTT
CASSLVPIQELSGNTIYF
>TRBD2|TRBV5-1|TRBJ2-5|.
TGCGCCAGCAGCTTGGCCTGGGGAGGGGAGACCCAGTACTTC
CASSLAWGGETQYF
>.|TRBV9|TRBJ1-4|.
TGTGCCAGCAGCGTCCAAGGAGGGGATGAAAAACTGTTTTTT
CASSVQGGDEKLFF
>.|TRBV3-1/TRBV3-2|TRBJ2-3|.
TGTGCCAGCAGCCAGATCCCCGGAGACACAGATACGCAGTATTTT
CASSQIPGDTDTQYF
>.|TRBV10-2|TRBJ1-5|few
TGCGCCAGCAGTGAGTCGTTTACATATTATAGCAATCAGCCCCAGCATTTT
CASSESFTYYSNQPQHF
>TRBD1|TRBV4-1|TRBJ1-4|.
TGCGCCAGCAGTCAGAACAGGGGCACTAATGAAAAACTGTTTTTT
CASSQNRGTNEKLFF
>TRBD1|TRBV30|TRBJ2-2|.
TGTGCCTGGAGTACCCCCGACAGGGGAAACGCCGGGGAGCTGTTTTTT
CAWSTPDRGNAGELFF
>.|TRBV11-1|TRBJ2-7|.
TGTGCCAGCAGCCCCTACAGGGCCCCACTCTACGAGCAGTACTTC
CASSPYRAPLYEQYF
>.|TRBV30|TRBJ2-5|.
TGTGCCTGGAGTGATCCCCCCCGGGAGACCCAGTACTTC
CAWSDPPRETQYF